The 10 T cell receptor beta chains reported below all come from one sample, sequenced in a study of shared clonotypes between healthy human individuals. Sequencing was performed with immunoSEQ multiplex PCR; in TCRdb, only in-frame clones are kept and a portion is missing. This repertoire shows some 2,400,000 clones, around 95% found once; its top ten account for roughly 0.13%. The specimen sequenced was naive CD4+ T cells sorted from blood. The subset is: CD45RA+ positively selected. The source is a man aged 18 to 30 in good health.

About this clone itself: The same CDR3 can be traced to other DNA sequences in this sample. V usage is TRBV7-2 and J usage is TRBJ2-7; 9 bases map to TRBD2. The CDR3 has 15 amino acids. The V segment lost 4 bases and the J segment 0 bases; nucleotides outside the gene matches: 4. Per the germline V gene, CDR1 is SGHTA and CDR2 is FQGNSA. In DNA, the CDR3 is TGTGCCAGCAGCTCCGCGGGGGGGAGCTCCTACGAGCAGTACTTC. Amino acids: CASSSAGGSSYEQYF.

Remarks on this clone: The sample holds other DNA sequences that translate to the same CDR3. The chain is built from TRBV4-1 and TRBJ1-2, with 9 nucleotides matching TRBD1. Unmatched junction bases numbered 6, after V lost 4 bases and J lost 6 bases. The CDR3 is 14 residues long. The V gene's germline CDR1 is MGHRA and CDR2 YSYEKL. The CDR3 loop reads CASSLPGQGDGYTF. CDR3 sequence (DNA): TGCGCCAGCAGCCTGCCGGGACAGGGAGATGGCTACACCTTC.

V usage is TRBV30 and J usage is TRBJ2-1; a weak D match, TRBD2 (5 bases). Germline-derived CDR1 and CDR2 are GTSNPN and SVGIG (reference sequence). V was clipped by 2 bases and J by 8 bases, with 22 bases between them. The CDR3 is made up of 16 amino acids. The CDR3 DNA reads TGTGCCTGGAGTTTTGGGCAGACTAAAATTTCCGATGAGCAGTTCTTC. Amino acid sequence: CAWSFGQTKISDEQFF.

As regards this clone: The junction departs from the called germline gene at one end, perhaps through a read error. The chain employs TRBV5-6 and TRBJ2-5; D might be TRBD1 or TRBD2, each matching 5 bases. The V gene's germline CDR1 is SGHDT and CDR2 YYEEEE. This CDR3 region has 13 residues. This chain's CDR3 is CASFATGQGTQYF. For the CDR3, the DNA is TGTGCCAGCTTTGCCACGGGGCAAGGGACCCAGTACTTC.

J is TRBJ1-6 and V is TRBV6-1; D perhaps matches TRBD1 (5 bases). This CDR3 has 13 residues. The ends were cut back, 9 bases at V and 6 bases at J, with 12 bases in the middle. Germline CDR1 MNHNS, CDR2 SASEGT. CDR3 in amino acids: CASRAGLNSPLHF. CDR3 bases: TGTGCCAGTCGCGCAGGGCTTAATTCACCCCTCCACTTT.

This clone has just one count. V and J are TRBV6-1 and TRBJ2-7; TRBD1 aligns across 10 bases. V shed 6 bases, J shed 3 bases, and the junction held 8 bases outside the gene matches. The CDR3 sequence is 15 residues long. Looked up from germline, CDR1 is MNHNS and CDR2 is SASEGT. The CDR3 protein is CASSLFGQGDYEQYF. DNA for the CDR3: TGTGCCAGCAGCTTATTCGGACAGGGGGACTACGAGCAGTACTTC.

CDR3 region: CASSYSTGGAHEQYF. DNA for the CDR3: TGTGCCAGCAGTTACTCCACGGGGGGCGCTCACGAGCAGTACTTC. This chain uses TRBV6-6 with TRBJ2-7; D might be TRBD2 (7 bases). The V and J ends lost 0 bases and 5 bases respectively, with 14 bases between them. CDR3 length equals 15 residues. The germline V gene has CDR1 MNHNY and CDR2 SVGAGI (reference sequence).

The CDR3 DNA sequence: TGTGCCAGTAGTCCGTCAGGGAGCTCCTATAATTCACCCCTCCACTTT. Amino acids: CASSPSGSSYNSPLHF. V is TRBV19 and J is TRBJ1-6; tentatively, D is TRBD1 (5 bases). Germline CDR1 LNHDA, CDR2 SQIVND (reference sequence). Between the trimmed V and J ends, which lost 5 bases and 0 bases, there was a span of 11 bases. This CDR3 region has 16 residues. The whole variable domain, remainder taken from reference TRBV19 and TRBJ1-6, is DGGITQSPKYLFRKEGQNVTLSCEQNLNHDAMYWYRQDPGQGLRLIYYSQIVNDFQKGDIAEGYSVSREKKESFPLTVTSAQKNPTAFYLCASSPSGSSYNSPLHFGNGTRLTVT.

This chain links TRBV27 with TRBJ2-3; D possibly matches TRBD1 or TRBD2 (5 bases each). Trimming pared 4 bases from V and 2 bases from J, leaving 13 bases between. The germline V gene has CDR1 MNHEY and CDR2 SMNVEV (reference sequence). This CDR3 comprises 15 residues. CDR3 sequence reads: CASSSRGPFTDTQYF. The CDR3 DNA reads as TGTGCCAGCAGTTCGAGGGGACCTTTCACAGATACGCAGTATTTT.

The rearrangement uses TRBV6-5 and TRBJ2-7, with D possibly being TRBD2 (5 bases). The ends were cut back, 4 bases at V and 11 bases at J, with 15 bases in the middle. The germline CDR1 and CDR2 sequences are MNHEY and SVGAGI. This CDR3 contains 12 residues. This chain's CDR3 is CASSSLSEGEYF. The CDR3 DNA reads TGTGCCAGCAGTTCCCTCAGTGAGGGAGAGTACTTC.